A selection of T cell receptor beta chains follows, all from one sample in a study of CD8 T cells in Susac syndrome. TCRdb processed the immunoSEQ multiplex PCR reads anew with MiXCR; each CDR3 protein has one entry. This table has about 190,000 distinct CDR3 sequences, approximately 96% appearing once. Sample: CD4+ T cells from PBMCs. These receptors all come from a human donor with Susac syndrome. Each CDR3 is given with its conserved first and last residue. D genes are given only for firm matches. Clone size is given for some rows only: seen once, a few or many times, or a class if the clone is expanded.

D	V	J	size	DNA	CDR3
TRBD2	TRBV5-1	TRBJ2-3	-	TGCGCCAGCAGCTCGGGACTAGCGGGGGGCGCCTCTAGCACAGATACGCAGTATTTT	CASSSGLAGGASSTDTQYF
-	TRBV7-9	TRBJ1-6	-	TGTGCCAGCAGTCTTCGGAGAGGCGATAATTCACCCCTCCACTTT	CASSLRRGDNSPLHF
TRBD1	TRBV3-1	TRBJ1-5	-	TGTGCCAGCAGCCGCGGACAGGTCAATCAGCCCCAGCATTTT	CASSRGQVNQPQHF
-	TRBV2	TRBJ2-3	-	TGTGCCCAAATCCTAAAAAGGGCTGGCACAGATACGCAGTATTTT	CAQILKRAGTDTQYF
-	TRBV20-1	TRBJ1-5	-	TGCAGTGCTAGAGAAGGGGTCTATCAGCCCCAGCATTTT	CSAREGVYQPQHF
-	TRBV3-1	TRBJ1-1	-	TGTGCCAGCAGCCAAGATACACACCCTTACACTGAAGCTTTCTTT	CASSQDTHPYTEAFF
TRBD1	TRBV6-2/TRBV6-3	TRBJ2-1	-	TGTGCCAGCCGGATACAGGGGGCGTATGAGCAGTTCTTC	CASRIQGAYEQFF
-	TRBV5-1	TRBJ2-3	-	TGCGCCAGCAGCTTGGGAGGAAGAGGGTTTTCCTATGATACGCAGTATTTT	CASSLGGRGFSYDTQYF
TRBD1	TRBV12-3/TRBV12-4	TRBJ1-3	-	TGTGCCAGTAGTACAGGGGGCGATGGAAACACCATATATTTT	CASSTGGDGNTIYF
TRBD1	TRBV2	TRBJ2-4	-	TGTGCCAGCAGCACAGGGGGCGCGGGAAACATTCAGTACTTC	CASSTGGAGNIQYF
-	TRBV3-1	TRBJ2-5	-	TGTGCCAGCAGCCCAGCGCTGGAGACCCAGTACTTC	CASSPALETQYF
-	TRBV12-5	TRBJ2-3	once	TGTGCTAGTGGTTTGATCGAAGCAGATACGCAGTATTTT	CASGLIEADTQYF
-	TRBV6-5	TRBJ2-1	-	TGTGCCAGCAGGTTAGGGGGGTCCGGTGAGCAGTTCTTC	CASRLGGSGEQFF
-	TRBV18	TRBJ1-1	-	TGTGCCAGCTCACCAGCCAGGGGCGAGAACACTGAAGCTTTCTTT	CASSPARGENTEAFF
-	TRBV7-2	TRBJ2-5	-	TGTGCCAGCAGCCGTAGCTCACAAGAGACCCAGTACTTC	CASSRSSQETQYF
-	TRBV18	TRBJ2-5	-	TGTGCCAGCTCACTCGCCTCCCAAGAGACCCAGTACTTC	CASSLASQETQYF